This T cell receptor (beta chain) is drawn from a study of long-term antiretroviral therapy in people with HIV. Assay version v3.0 of immunoSEQ was used, and it was run at survey level. The assay was immunoSEQ multiplex PCR, and TCRdb's table has in-frame clones only and misses some. The sample has some 22,000 clones, approximately 79% seen once. This TCR was sampled from a woman in her thirties or forties with HIV. The specimen was unsorted PBMCs, collected 4.1 years after starting antiretroviral therapy.

CDR3 coding DNA: TGTGCCAGCAGTTACGGGGTCTTAAATGAGCAGTTCTTC. Its translation is CASSYGVLNEQFF. The J gene is TRBJ2-1, the V gene TRBV6-6; D is undetermined. V shed 2 bases and J shed 7 bases, with 9 bases lying between them. CDR3 length: 13 residues. Looked up from germline, CDR1 is MNHNY and CDR2 is SVGAGI (reference sequence).